This T cell receptor beta chain was observed in a study of T cells in Graves' hyperthyroidism and ophthalmopathy. Amplification yielded TCR beta CDR3 regions, with RNA transcripts as the source. The HTBI primer set served for first-round RT-PCR of the TCR CDR3. TCRdb reprocessed the multiplex PCR reads with MiXCR, giving one entry per CDR3 protein. Here the sample spans 500,000 to 650,000 distinct CDR3 sequences, approximately 14% being singletons. CDR3 length equals 15 residues. Germline V gene sequence: CDR1 DFQATT, CDR2 SNEGSKA (reference sequence). Trimming took off 4 bases at V and 1 base at J, with 14 bases between the two ends. There are many counts of this clonotype. Ophthalmopathy cases met thresholds of Clinical Activity Score at least 3, NOSPECS grade at least 4 and duration under 3 months.

The sequenced sample consisted of blood. The chain combines TRBV20-1 with TRBJ2-4, with TRBD1 as a possible D gene (6 bases). This clonotype was obtained from a woman in her fifties or sixties with Graves' ophthalmopathy. CDR3 in amino acids: CSANARDKAKNIQYF. CDR3 DNA: TGCAGTGCTAACGCCCGGGACAAGGCCAAAAACATTCAGTACTTC.